This T cell receptor (beta chain) is from a study of blood T cell repertoires in COVID-19. Overall study context: Italy, Spain and the United States were the sources of the convalescent and acute COVID-19 samples. Sources were T cells, B-cell-depleted T cells, or PBMCs; the material itself was cDNA or gDNA.

Authors' data handling: Researchers report that nucleated cell counts were estimated from reference gene primer amplification. Only in-frame clones appear in the TCRdb table, and some are missing; sequencing was by immunoSEQ multiplex PCR. V and J calls and clone size are copied from that table; D and trimming were computed from the DNA. Here the sample spans roughly 240,000 clones, approximately 85% being singletons. It was during active infection that Seattle patients were enrolled and then longitudinally followed. The sample consisted of peripheral blood. The clonotype was recovered from a man in his fifties with COVID-19, enrolled during active disease.

The CDR3 DNA follows: TGTGCCAGTTTCGCGGGGGGCTACTATGGCTACACCTTC. Its protein is CASFAGGYYGYTF. The genes are TRBV19 and TRBJ1-2, with D perhaps matching TRBD1 (6 bases). V gave up 8 bases and J gave up 3 bases, with 13 bases separating them. The V gene's germline CDR1 is LNHDA and CDR2 SQIVND (reference sequence). CDR3 length equals 13 residues.